This entry lists 8 T cell receptor beta chains sequenced from one sample in a study of cytomegalovirus exposure and HLA in healthy donors. The primer mix had 60 Vbeta and 13 Jbeta primers. Libraries were prepared by immunoSEQ multiplex PCR; TCRdb keeps only in-frame clonotypes and omits some of them. Of 110,000 or so clones in the sample, less than 85% were seen once. The sequenced sample was PBMCs. The origin of the receptors is a man in his forties or fifties in good health and CMV-seropositive.

V and J are TRBV25-1 and TRBJ1-2; perhaps TRBD1 as D (5 bases). The CDR3 is made up of 13 amino acids. V lost 4 bases and J lost 8, with 14 bases in between. Germline V gene data show CDR1 as MGHDK and CDR2 as SYGVNS. The CDR3 loop is CASSGGRGWGYTF. CDR3 coding DNA: TGTGCCAGCAGTGGAGGGAGGGGCTGGGGCTACACCTTC.

The rearrangement links TRBV6-5 to TRBJ1-2, with D possibly TRBD1 on 6 matching bases. Trimming cost V 6 bases and J 4 bases, with 12 bases left between them. The CDR3 extends over 13 amino acids. Germline lookup yields CDR1 MNHEY and CDR2 SVGAGI. The CDR3 coding sequence is TGTGCCAGCAGCCCACAGGGTGGCTATGGCTACACCTTC. Its translation is CASSPQGGYGYTF.

The genes are TRBV20-1 and TRBJ2-5; D remains unclear. CDR3 size: 11 residues. The germline CDR1 and CDR2 sequences are DFQATT and SNEGSKA (reference sequence). The V gene lost 5 bases and the J gene lost 0 bases, with 4 bases spanning the gap. The CDR3 spells CSARYQETQYF. As DNA, the CDR3 is TGCAGTGCTCGGTACCAAGAGACCCAGTACTTC.

V usage is TRBV27 and J usage is TRBJ2-5; 8 bases agree with TRBD2. This CDR3 is 17 amino acids long. Germline CDR1 and CDR2: MNHEY and SMNVEV (reference sequence). Germline trimming cut 3 bases from V and 4 bases from J; bases unmatched to any gene: 13. For the CDR3, the DNA is TGTGCCAGCAGTTTTAGGAGTCCTAGCGGGTCCGTAGAGACCCAGTACTTC. Protein sequence: CASSFRSPSGSVETQYF.

The rearrangement links TRBV23-1 to TRBJ2-7; D perhaps matches TRBD1 (5 bases). TRBV23-1 is marked as an open reading frame, function uncertain. The CDR3 totals 14 residues. Trimming cost V 7 bases and J 3 bases, with 16 bases left between them. CDR3 DNA: TGCGCCAGCACCCACCCAGGGCACGGCTACGAGCAGTACTTC. It specifies CASTHPGHGYEQYF.

This chain links TRBV28 with TRBJ2-6, with TRBD2 as a possible D gene (6 bases). V was shortened by 7 bases and J by 8 bases, with 12 bases between the two germline ends. This CDR3 region has 13 residues. Germline CDR1 is MDHEN and CDR2 is SYDVKM. CDR3 coding DNA: TGTGCCAGCACCGGGACTTCTTCCAACGTCCTGACTTTC. Its translation: CASTGTSSNVLTF.

The chain is built from TRBV11-3 and TRBJ2-1; the match to TRBD2 covers 7 bases. J lost 4 bases, V lost 0 bases, and 3 bases had no gene match. CDR1 and CDR2 from the germline V gene are SGHNT and YENEEA. The CDR3 spans 15 residues. This chain's CDR3 is CASSLEWGGYNEQFF. The CDR3 DNA reads TGTGCCAGCAGCTTAGAGTGGGGGGGATACAATGAGCAGTTCTTC.

The chain couples TRBV5-1 to TRBJ2-5, with 7 bases that match TRBD1. The CDR3 covers 16 residues. Trimming removed 2 bases from V and 2 bases from J; junction bases left unmatched: 9. Looked up from germline, CDR1 is SGHRS and CDR2 is YFSETQ. As DNA, the CDR3 is TGCGCCAGCAGCTTTGGACAGGTATTCTTACAAGAGACCCAGTACTTC. It encodes CASSFGQVFLQETQYF. Together with reference TRBV5-1 and TRBJ2-5, the CDR3 gives the full variable domain: KAGVTQTPRYLIKTRGQQVTLSCSPISGHRSVSWYQQTPGQGLQFLFEYFSETQRNKGNFPGRFSGRQFSNSRSEMNVSTLELGDSALYLCASSFGQVFLQETQYFGPGTRLLVL.